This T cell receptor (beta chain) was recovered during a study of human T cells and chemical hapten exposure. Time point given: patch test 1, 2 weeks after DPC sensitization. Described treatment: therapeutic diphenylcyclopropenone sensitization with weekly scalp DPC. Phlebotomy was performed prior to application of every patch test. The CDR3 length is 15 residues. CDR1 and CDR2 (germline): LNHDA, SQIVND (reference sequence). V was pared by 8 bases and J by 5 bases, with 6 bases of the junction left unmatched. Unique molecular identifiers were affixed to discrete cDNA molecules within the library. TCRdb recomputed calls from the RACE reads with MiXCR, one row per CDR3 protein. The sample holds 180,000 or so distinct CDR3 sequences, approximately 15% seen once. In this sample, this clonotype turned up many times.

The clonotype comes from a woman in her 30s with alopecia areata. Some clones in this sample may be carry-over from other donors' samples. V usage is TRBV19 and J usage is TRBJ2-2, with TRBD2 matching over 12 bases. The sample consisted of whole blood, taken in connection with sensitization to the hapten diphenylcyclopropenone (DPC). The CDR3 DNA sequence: TGTGCCAGTGGTGGACTAGCGGGAAATACCGGGGAGCTGTTTTTT. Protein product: CASGGLAGNTGELFF.